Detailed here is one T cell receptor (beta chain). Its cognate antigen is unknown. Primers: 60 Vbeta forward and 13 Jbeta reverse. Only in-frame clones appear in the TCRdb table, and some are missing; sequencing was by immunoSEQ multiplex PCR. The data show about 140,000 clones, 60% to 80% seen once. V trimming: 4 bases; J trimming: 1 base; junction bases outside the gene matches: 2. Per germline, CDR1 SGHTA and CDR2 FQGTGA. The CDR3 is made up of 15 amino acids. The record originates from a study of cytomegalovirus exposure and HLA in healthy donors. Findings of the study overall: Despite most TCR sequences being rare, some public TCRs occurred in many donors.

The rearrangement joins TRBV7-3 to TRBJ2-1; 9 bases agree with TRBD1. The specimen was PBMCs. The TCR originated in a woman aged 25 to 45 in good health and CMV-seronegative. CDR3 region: CASSSGQGSYNEQFF. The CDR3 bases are TGTGCCAGCAGCTCCGGACAGGGGTCCTACAATGAGCAGTTCTTC.